These 30 T cell receptor beta chains were sequenced from one sample in a study of tumor and adjacent non-tumor tissue in lung cancer. TCRbeta libraries were built with three rounds of nested PCR, modified from ARM-PCR. Each CDR3 protein gets one entry after TCRdb re-called the multiplex PCR reads with MiXCR. The table records fewer than 120,000 distinct CDR3 sequences, about 80% of them present only once. RNA was extracted from bulk tissue without any cell sorting. The source material was lung tumor tissue. These receptor sequences come from a man in his sixties or seventies with non-small cell lung cancer.

On this clonotype itself: Germline and junction disagree at one end, which may indicate a read error. The chain recombines TRBV20-1 with TRBJ2-2, with 10 bases matching TRBD2. CDR1 DFQATT and CDR2 SNEGSKA come from the germline V gene (reference sequence). The CDR3 extends over 17 amino acids. CDR3 loop: CSTRDSELAGAPGELFF. DNA of the CDR3: TGCAGTACTAGAGATTCGGAGCTAGCGGGAGCACCCGGGGAGCTGTTTTTT.

As for this clonotype: Here the CDR3 omits its conserved ending phenylalanine or tryptophan, so a read error is the likely source. The chain joins TRBV11-2 to TRBJ2-3; no definite D call. The CDR3 totals 13 residues. Germline loops: CDR1 SGHAT, CDR2 FQNNGV. The CDR3 DNA is TGTGCCACATCTGGTCGGAGCACAAATACGCAGTATTTG. It translates to CATSGRSTNTQYL.

Of note for this clonotype: At one boundary the junction diverges from the germline segment, which might be a read error. The chain is built from TRBV10-1 and TRBJ2-7; D call uncertain. Per the germline V gene, CDR1 is WNHNN and CDR2 is SYGVQD (reference sequence). CDR3 size: 13 residues. The CDR3 here is CASSESGVYGQHF. Written as DNA, the CDR3 is TGCGCCAGCAGTGAGTCTGGAGTCTACGGGCAGCACTTC.

This clonotype was found a few times. Being one base from a much bigger clone, this may be a read error. The CDR3 DNA sequence: TGTACCAGCAGCTTAGGAGACAGCTACAATGAGCAGTTCTTC. Translated: CTSSLGDSYNEQFF. V is TRBV7-9 and J is TRBJ2-1; D perhaps matches TRBD1 (5 bases). Germline CDR1 SEHNR, CDR2 FQNEAQ (reference sequence). The CDR3 loop spans 14 amino acids.

A word on this clonotype: One junction end disagrees with the germline gene, perhaps due to a read error. The chain joins TRBV5-6 to TRBJ2-5, with D possibly called TRBD1 or TRBD2 (5 bases each). Germline lookup yields CDR1 SGHDT and CDR2 YYEEEE. The CDR3 spans 17 residues. CDR3 sequence: CASSLLQVATLGETQCF. The CDR3 nucleotides are TGTGCCAGCAGCTTGTTACAGGTGGCTACCCTCGGGGAGACCCAGTGCTTC.

Turning to this clonotype: The conserved phenylalanine or tryptophan normally closing the CDR3 is absent here, so this likely arose from a read error. The chain uses TRBV20-1 and TRBJ2-1; D is possibly TRBD2 (5 bases). The CDR3 has 15 amino acids. Germline V lookup: CDR1 DFQATT, CDR2 SNEGSKA (reference sequence). Here the CDR3 DNA reads TGCAGTACTAGAAGTCCCTTTCCTGGAAGGTATGAGCAGTTCTTA. This translates into CSTRSPFPGRYEQFL.

This clonotype was counted a single time. The chain combines TRBV12-3 or TRBV12-4 with TRBJ1-6, with unresolved D. The CDR3 has 18 amino acids. Trimming stripped 9 bases from V and 10 bases from J, with 31 bases between. CDR3 sequence: CAREKIRRRVDPDSPLHF. The CDR3 bases are TGTGCCAGGGAGAAGATTCGGAGACGGGTCGATCCGGACTCACCCCTCCACTTT.

To note about this clonotype: An end of the junction does not agree with germline; a read error may underlie this. V is TRBV4-3 and J is TRBJ2-2; D perhaps matches TRBD2 (5 bases). Germline CDR1 and CDR2: LGHNA and YSLEER. There are 16 residues in the CDR3. CDR3: CASSRYTGANTGKLFF. The CDR3 nucleotides are TGCGCCAGCAGCCGGTACACGGGTGCGAACACCGGGAAGCTGTTTTTT.

This clonotype was counted at least ten times. The chain has TRBV13 and TRBJ2-3; D is possibly TRBD2 (5 bases). The CDR3 extends over 13 amino acids. Trimming removed 8 bases at V and 1 base at J, with 10 bases between. CDR1 is PRHDT, CDR2 FYEKMQ, per germline (reference sequence). The CDR3 here is CASEGGGTDTQYF. CDR3 DNA sequence: TGTGCCAGCGAGGGCGGAGGCACAGATACGCAGTATTTT. Supplemented by reference TRBV13 and TRBJ2-3, the full variable domain reads AAGVIQSPRHLIKEKRETATLKCYPIPRHDTVYWYQQGPGQDPQFLISFYEKMQSDKGSIPDRFSAQQFSDYHSELNMSSLELGDSALYFCASEGGGTDTQYFGPGTRLTVL.

A single count supports this clonotype. At one end the junction does not follow the germline gene, possibly because of a read error. V is TRBV4-1 and J is TRBJ1-2; D may be TRBD1 (5 bases). The CDR3 loop spans 16 amino acids. CDR1 is MGHRA and CDR2 is YSYEKL in the germline V gene. The CDR3: CASSQGPGLCLYGYTF. CDR3 DNA sequence: TGCGCCAGCAGCCAAGGACCAGGGCTTTGCCTCTATGGCTATACCTTC.

This clonotype showed up just a few times. The CDR3 end shows no conserved phenylalanine or tryptophan, and so a read error is likely. The chain carries TRBV20-1 and TRBJ2-1; unclear D gene. The germline V gene encodes CDR1 DFQATT and CDR2 SNEGSKA (reference sequence). CDR3 size: 15 residues. CDR3 residues: CSARRPFPGRYEQFL. DNA of the CDR3: TGCAGTGCTAGAAGACCCTTTCCTGGAAGGTATGAACAGTTCCTC.

This clonotype was detected once. V is TRBV6-5 and J is TRBJ1-1, with D perhaps TRBD1 (5 bases). Per the germline V gene, CDR1 is MNHEY and CDR2 is SVGAGI. The length of the CDR3 is 15 residues. The CDR3 spells CAISYTRTGAGEAFF. The CDR3 DNA is TGTGCTATCAGTTACACTCGGACCGGGGCAGGCGAAGCTTTCTTT.

The rearrangement joins TRBV4-2 to TRBJ1-5, with 9 bases matching TRBD1. Germline-derived CDR1 and CDR2 are LGHNA and YNFKEQ. The CDR3 consists of 15 residues. V dropped 9 bases and J dropped 5; count of bases not matched to a gene: 11. The CDR3: CASNLQRTGDQPQHF. CDR3 bases: TGTGCCAGTAACCTTCAAAGGACAGGGGATCAGCCCCAGCATTTT.

This clonotype has only a few counts. One base away lies a much larger clone, so this may be a sequencing read error. This chain links TRBV6-6 with TRBJ2-1; maybe TRBD1 (6 bases). Germline assignment: CDR1 MNHNY and CDR2 SVGAGI (reference sequence). CDR3 length: 13 amino acids. The CDR3 spells CASSSQGSGEHFF. The CDR3 nucleotides are TGTGCCAGCAGTTCACAGGGCTCGGGTGAGCACTTCTTC.

The table lists this clonotype with a count of one. One end of the junction is discordant with germline, which a read error may explain. The rearrangement links TRBV29-1 to TRBJ2-5, with 7 bases that match TRBD1. CDR3 size: 12 residues. Germline lookup yields CDR1 SQVTM and CDR2 ANQGSEA. CDR3 in DNA: TGCAGCGATGATGCAGGGGGAGAGACACAGTACTTC. Its translation is CSDDAGGETQYF.

This chain links TRBV6-5 with TRBJ1-5; D might be TRBD1 (5 bases). This CDR3 is 14 amino acids long. V was pared by 4 bases and J by 3 bases, with 10 bases between. Per germline, CDR1 MNHEY and CDR2 SVGAGI. CDR3 nucleotide sequence: TGTGCCAGCAGTTCGACGGGGGACAATCAGCCCCAGCATTTT. This gives the protein CASSSTGDNQPQHF.

The rearrangement uses TRBV12-3 or TRBV12-4 and TRBJ2-2; the D gene is possibly TRBD1 (5 bases). There are 17 residues in the CDR3. Trimming removed 7 bases from V and 1 base from J, with 19 bases in between. CDR3 nucleotides: TGTGCCAGCACCTCCTCAAGTGGGGCATGGAACACCGGGGAGCTGTTTTTT. Protein: CASTSSSGAWNTGELFF.

This chain connects TRBV29-1 to TRBJ1-4; D unclear. The CDR3 consists of 14 residues. V lost 7 bases and J lost 2, with 14 bases in between. The germline V gene has CDR1 SQVTM and CDR2 ANQGSEA. CDR3 amino acids: CSAFGVTTNEKLFF. The CDR3 nucleotides read TGCAGCGCATTCGGGGTAACGACTAATGAAAAACTGTTTTTT.

Of note for this clonotype: At one of its ends the junction is not consistent with the germline gene, which may arise from a read error. The chain couples TRBV4-1 to TRBJ2-3; D not resolved. The germline CDR1 and CDR2 sequences are MGHRA and YSYEKL. CDR3 size: 11 residues. Here the CDR3 reads CSRRGTDTQYF. In DNA, the CDR3 is TGTTCCAGAAGAGGCACAGATACGCAGTATTTT.

About this clonotype itself: A read error may account for a junction end that differs from germline. CDR3 DNA sequence: TGCGTCAGCAGCTTGGCTAGCGGGGGGATAACCCAAAGAGACACAGATACGCGGTATTTT. Its protein product is CVSSLASGGITQRDTDTRYF. The rearrangement uses TRBV5-1 and TRBJ2-3, with 11 bases that match TRBD2. This CDR3 has 20 residues. CDR1 and CDR2 (germline): SGHRS, YFSETQ.

A word on this clonotype: Mismatch with germline at one junction end may stem from a read error. The J gene is TRBJ1-5, the V gene TRBV4-1; D is unclear. CDR1 MGHRA and CDR2 YSYEKL come from the germline V gene. The CDR3 spans 16 residues. The CDR3 sequence: CASGQEPTFSNKPQHF. CDR3 sequence (DNA): TGCGCCAGCGGCCAAGAGCCGACCTTTAGCAATAAGCCCCAGCATTTT.

This clonotype showed up just once. At one boundary the junction diverges from the germline segment, which might be a read error. The chain employs TRBV29-1 and TRBJ2-7, with TRBD2 identical over 8 bases. This CDR3 is 16 amino acids long. CDR1 is SQVTM and CDR2 is ANQGSEA in the germline V gene. This CDR3 reads CSVEDRGGVSPYDQYF. The CDR3, as DNA: TGCAGCGTTGAAGATCGGGGGGGAGTCAGCCCCTACGATCAGTACTTC.

Concerning this clonotype itself: One junction end disagrees with the germline gene, perhaps due to a read error. The V call is TRBV15, the J call TRBJ2-1; D may be TRBD1 (6 bases). Germline V gene sequence: CDR1 LNHNV, CDR2 YYDKDF (reference sequence). The CDR3 consists of 15 residues. CDR3 amino acids: CATSREWDNYNEQFF. CDR3 nucleotides: TGTGCTACCAGCAGAGAGTGGGACAATTACAATGAGCAGTTCTTC.

As regards this clonotype: The conserved closing phenylalanine or tryptophan is absent in this CDR3, likely reflecting a read error. The rearrangement joins TRBV11-2 to TRBJ2-3, with D possibly being TRBD1 (5 bases). CDR1 is SGHAT and CDR2 is FQNNGV in the germline V gene. The CDR3 runs to 16 residues. The CDR3 sequence is CASSLTQGASTDTQYC. In DNA, the CDR3 is TGTGCCAGTAGCTTAACTCAGGGTGCAAGCACAGATACGCAGTATTGT.

In regard to this clonotype: One end of the junction is discordant with germline, which a read error may explain. The CDR3 sequence is CVSRTHGSRSYNEQFF. The CDR3 DNA is TGTGTCAGCAGGACGCACGGGAGCCGCTCCTACAATGAGCAGTTCTTC. The chain combines TRBV6-2 or TRBV6-3 with TRBJ2-1; tentative D call: TRBD2 (6 bases). The CDR3 sequence is 16 residues long. Per germline, CDR1 MNHEY and CDR2 SVGEGT.

The V gene is TRBV20-1, the J gene TRBJ2-7; D gene unclear. V was shortened by 7 bases and J by 0 bases, with 13 bases between the two germline ends. CDR3 length: 13 amino acids. The V gene's germline CDR1 is DFQATT and CDR2 SNEGSKA (reference sequence). As DNA, the CDR3 is TGCAGTGTTATCACTCCCTACTCCTACGAGCAGTACTTC. This sequence encodes CSVITPYSYEQYF.

In regard to this clonotype: This sequence may be a read error, since a much larger clone differs from it by one base. The chain joins TRBV20-1 to TRBJ1-2; D ambiguous. The CDR3 extends over 11 amino acids. The germline gives CDR1 DFQATT, CDR2 SNEGSKA (reference sequence). The CDR3 sequence is CNASTNYGYTF. The CDR3 DNA sequence: TGCAATGCTAGTACTAACTATGGCTACACCTTC.

Remarks on this clonotype: At one end the junction does not follow the germline gene, possibly because of a read error. The rearrangement joins TRBV11-3 to TRBJ2-1; D may be TRBD2 (7 bases). This CDR3 is 16 amino acids long. Germline V lookup: CDR1 SGHNT, CDR2 YENEEA. The CDR3 sequence is CPSSLDPSGGRGEQFF. In DNA form, the CDR3 reads TGTCCCAGTAGTTTAGATCCCTCGGGGGGCAGGGGTGAGCAGTTCTTC.

In the case of this clonotype: Compared with germline, one end of the junction differs, possibly owing to a read error. V and J are TRBV4-1 and TRBJ2-1, with 10 bases matching TRBD1. Germline V lookup: CDR1 MGHRA, CDR2 YSYEKL. This CDR3 comprises 17 residues. The CDR3 loop reads CASSHSSGTGVYNEEFF. The CDR3 region has the DNA TGCGCCAGCAGTCATTCCTCCGGGACAGGGGTCTACAATGAGGAGTTCTTC.

This clonotype was observed once. This chain connects TRBV29-1 to TRBJ2-7; D is unclear. The germline V gene encodes CDR1 SQVTM and CDR2 ANQGSEA. CDR3 length: 12 amino acids. The CDR3 DNA reads as TGCAACGCTGTTGCTGCATCCTACGAGCAGTACTTC. It is translated as CNAVAASYEQYF.